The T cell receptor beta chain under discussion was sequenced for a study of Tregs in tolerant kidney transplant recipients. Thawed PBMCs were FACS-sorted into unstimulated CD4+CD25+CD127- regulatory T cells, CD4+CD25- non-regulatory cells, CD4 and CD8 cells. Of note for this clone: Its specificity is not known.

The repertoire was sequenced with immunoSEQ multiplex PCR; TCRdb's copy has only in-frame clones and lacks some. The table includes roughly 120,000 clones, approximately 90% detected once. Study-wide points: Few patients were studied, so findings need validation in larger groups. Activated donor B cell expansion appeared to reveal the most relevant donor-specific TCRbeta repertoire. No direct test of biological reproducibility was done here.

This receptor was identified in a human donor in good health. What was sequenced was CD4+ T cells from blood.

CDR3 nucleotide sequence: TGTGCCAGCAGCCAAGAGGTCCGGTACGAGCAGTACTTC. It translates to CASSQEVRYEQYF. The chain employs TRBV4-2 and TRBJ2-7; D not resolved. Looked up from germline, CDR1 is LGHNA and CDR2 is YNFKEQ. V was trimmed by 0 bases and J by 4 bases, leaving 7 bases between them. The length of the CDR3 is 13 residues.